This T cell receptor (beta chain) was found in a study of brain T cells in children with intractable seizures. General study findings and limits: HCMV serostatus was not known, and viral specificity came from CDR3 similarity only. Absence of clones before surgery may stem from lower sequencing depth.

Surgery cases with the highest brain T cell transcript signatures were chosen for sequencing. A remark on this clone: The antigen remains undetermined.

The V end lost 6 bases, the J end lost 6 bases, and 8 bases lay between the germline ends. From germline, CDR1 is MNHNS and CDR2 SASEGT. This CDR3 region has 11 residues. Repertoires were generated with immunoSEQ multiplex PCR, while TCRdb's copy carries only in-frame clones and drops some. The sample holds thousands of clones, 73% seen once. The rearrangement links TRBV6-1 to TRBJ1-2; D gene ambiguous. The sequenced sample was resected brain tissue, obtained at surgery. The clonotype originates from a boy in the first two years of life with tuberous sclerosis and intractable seizures. The CDR3 bases are TGTGCCAGCAGAACAATTGATGGCTACACCTTC. This encodes CASRTIDGYTF.